Below are 9 T cell receptor beta chains sequenced from a single sample in a study of identical twins. From the 5' RACE reads, TCRdb called clonotypes with MiXCR, one entry per CDR3 protein. Here the sample spans roughly 490,000 distinct CDR3 sequences, about 13% being singletons. The same specimen was also included in a second study, on yellow fever vaccine responses in identical twins.

The sequencing sample was made of CD4+ T cells sorted from blood. These receptors were collected from a woman aged 18-29 years in good health.

This clonotype was picked up a small number of times. DNA of the CDR3: TGCGCCAGCAGCCAAGAGGATCAGGGTGGGCACATTCAGTACTTC. Amino acid sequence: CASSQEDQGGHIQYF. This chain joins TRBV4-3 and TRBJ2-4; a possible D gene is TRBD1 (5 bases). The CDR3 consists of 15 residues. V was pared by 0 bases and J by 8 bases, with 14 bases between. Per the germline V gene, CDR1 is LGHNA and CDR2 is YSLEER.

The rearrangement links TRBV7-6 to TRBJ2-7, with TRBD2 matching 8 bases. Losses at the gene ends were 2 bases for V and 7 bases for J; bases not matched to a gene: 7. The CDR3 covers 14 residues. Germline-derived CDR1 and CDR2 are SGHVS and FNYEAQ. CDR3 DNA sequence: TGTGCCAGCAGCTTATCTCGGGGGGGCCGGGAGCAGTACTTC. Translation: CASSLSRGGREQYF.

This clonotype was detected only a few times. The chain links TRBV18 to TRBJ2-3, with 13 bases aligning to TRBD2. From germline, CDR1 is KGHSH and CDR2 LQKENI. V gave up 2 bases and J gave up 3 bases; unmatched junction bases: 11. The CDR3 length is 19 residues. CDR3 sequence: CASSPIGLAGAGLTDTQYF. In DNA, the CDR3 is TGTGCCAGCTCACCAATTGGACTAGCGGGGGCCGGGCTTACAGATACGCAGTATTTT.

This clonotype turned up a few times. This rearrangement joins TRBV6-1 to TRBJ2-1, with D tentatively TRBD1 (6 bases). Looked up from germline, CDR1 is MNHNS and CDR2 is SASEGT. V was shortened by 6 bases and J by 0 bases, with 18 bases between the two germline ends. CDR3 length: 17 amino acids. The CDR3 spells CASSRNNRAGSYNEQFF. The CDR3 bases are TGTGCCAGCAGCCGGAACAACAGGGCGGGCTCCTACAATGAGCAGTTCTTC.

This clonotype came up a few times. J is TRBJ2-3 and V is TRBV11-2; 10 bases align to TRBD2. CDR1 and CDR2 (germline): SGHAT, FQNNGV. The CDR3 is made up of 16 amino acids. Unmatched junction bases numbered 4, after V lost 4 bases and J lost 0 bases. CDR3 sequence reads: CASSYPAGGSTDTQYF. For the CDR3, the DNA is TGTGCCAGCAGCTATCCAGCGGGAGGGAGCACAGATACGCAGTATTTT.

At least ten counts were recorded for this clonotype. The chain recombines TRBV5-1 with TRBJ2-5; D may be TRBD1 (6 bases). This CDR3 contains 13 residues. Germline CDR1 is SGHRS and CDR2 is YFSETQ. The ends were cut back, 4 bases at V and 4 bases at J, with 11 bases in the middle. The CDR3 bases are TGCGCCAGCAGCAAGGGGGATTCAGAGACCCAGTACTTC. This codes for CASSKGDSETQYF.

The chain has TRBV4-3 and TRBJ2-5, with 7 bases lining up with TRBD2. The germline CDR1 and CDR2 sequences are LGHNA and YSLEER. This CDR3 is 15 amino acids long. V dropped 1 base and J dropped 7; count of bases not matched to a gene: 9. The CDR3 region is CASSQGGGPGTTQYF. As DNA, the CDR3 is TGCGCCAGCAGCCAAGGGGGAGGGCCCGGCACGACCCAGTACTTC.

This chain connects TRBV27 to TRBJ2-2; TRBD1 might be the D (5 bases). This CDR3 is built from 15 residues. Germline lookup yields CDR1 MNHEY and CDR2 SMNVEV (reference sequence). Trimming left V 6 bases short and J 1 base short, with 12 bases between. The CDR3 coding sequence is TGTGCCAGCAGGAGACAGAAACTGAACACCGGGGAGCTGTTTTTT. Translated: CASRRQKLNTGELFF.

The chain combines TRBV20-1 with TRBJ2-3; 11 bases are shared with TRBD2. This CDR3 contains 17 residues. J was trimmed by 4 bases and V by 5 bases; bases with no gene match: 14. Germline CDR1 and CDR2: DFQATT and SNEGSKA (reference sequence). CDR3 residues: CSAAPVAGGPSPDTQYF. In nucleotides, the CDR3 is TGCAGTGCTGCCCCCGTAGCGGGGGGGCCGAGCCCAGATACGCAGTATTTT.